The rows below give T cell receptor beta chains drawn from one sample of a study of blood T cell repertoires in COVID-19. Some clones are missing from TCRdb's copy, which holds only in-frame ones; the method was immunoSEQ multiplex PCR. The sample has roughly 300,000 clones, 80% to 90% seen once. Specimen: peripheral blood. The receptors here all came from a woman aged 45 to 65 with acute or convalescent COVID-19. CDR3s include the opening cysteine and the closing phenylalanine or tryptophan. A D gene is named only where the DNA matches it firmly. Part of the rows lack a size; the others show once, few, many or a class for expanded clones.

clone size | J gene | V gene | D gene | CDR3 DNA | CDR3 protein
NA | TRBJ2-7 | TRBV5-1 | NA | TGCGCCAGCAGCTTGTCGCGCTACGAGCAGTACTTC | CASSLSRYEQYF
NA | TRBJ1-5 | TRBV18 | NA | TGTGCCAGCTCACCAGTATTGGGGTCTACGTGGAGGCAGCCCCAGCATTTT | CASSPVLGSTWRQPQHF
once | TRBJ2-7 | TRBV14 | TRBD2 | TGTGCCAGCAGCCAAGTAAATCTTAGGGGACTAGCGACATACGAGCAGTACTTC | CASSQVNLRGLATYEQYF
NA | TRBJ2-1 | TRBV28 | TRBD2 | TGTGCCAGCACCAAATCAACGACGGGGGGAGAGCAGTTCTTC | CASTKSTTGGEQFF
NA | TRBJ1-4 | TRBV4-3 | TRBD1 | TGCGCCAGCAGCCTTATAGGGACAGAAAATGAAAAACTGTTTTTT | CASSLIGTENEKLFF
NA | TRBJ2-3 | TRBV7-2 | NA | TGTGCCAGCAAATCAGCGGGTAGCACAGATACGCAGTATTTT | CASKSAGSTDTQYF
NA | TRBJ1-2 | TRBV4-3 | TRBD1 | TGCGCCAGCAGCCCCTCACAGGGGGCGTTCTATGGCTACACCTTC | CASSPSQGAFYGYTF
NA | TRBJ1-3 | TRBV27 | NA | TGTGCCAGCAGACCGGGACACCAAATCCCCGGAAACACCATATATTTT | CASRPGHQIPGNTIYF
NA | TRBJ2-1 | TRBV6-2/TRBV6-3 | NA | TGTGCCAGCAGTTACTCGAGGTATGAGCAGTTCTTC | CASSYSRYEQFF
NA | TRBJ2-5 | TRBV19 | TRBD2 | TGTGCCACCTCACCCACTAGCGGGGGTGAGACCCAGTACTTC | CATSPTSGGETQYF
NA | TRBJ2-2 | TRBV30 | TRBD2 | TGTGCCTGGAGCGCTAGCGGGAGCCCCGGGGAGCTGTTTTTT | CAWSASGSPGELFF
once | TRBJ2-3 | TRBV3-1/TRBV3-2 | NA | TGTGCCAGCAGCCAAGATAGACTCACAGATACGCAGTATTTT | CASSQDRLTDTQYF
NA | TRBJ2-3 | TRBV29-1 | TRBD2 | TGCAGCGTGACGGGACTAGCGGGAACAGGAGATACGCAGTATTTT | CSVTGLAGTGDTQYF
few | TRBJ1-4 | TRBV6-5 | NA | TGTGCCAGCAGTCCTAGACTGTCAACTAATGAAAAACTGTTTTTT | CASSPRLSTNEKLFF
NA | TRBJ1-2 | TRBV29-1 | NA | TGCAGCGTTGCTTTAAATACAGGGTACGATGGCTACACCTTC | CSVALNTGYDGYTF
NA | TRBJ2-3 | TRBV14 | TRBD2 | TGTGCCAGCAGCGAAGCCGGGACTAGCGCTTTCACAGATACGCAGTATTTT | CASSEAGTSAFTDTQYF
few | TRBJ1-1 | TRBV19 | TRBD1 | TGTGCCAGTAGTTCCGGACAGGGGTACACTGAAGCTTTCTTT | CASSSGQGYTEAFF
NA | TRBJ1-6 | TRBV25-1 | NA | TGTGCCAGCAGGGCCGGGACACGTTATAATTCACCCCTCCACTTT | CASRAGTRYNSPLHF
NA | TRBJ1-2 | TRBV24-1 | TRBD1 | TGTGCCACCAGTGATCCGGGACAGGGTAACTATGGCTACACCTTC | CATSDPGQGNYGYTF
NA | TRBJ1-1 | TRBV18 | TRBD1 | TGTGCCAGCTCACCACGGGTTCAGGGGGACATCGGGGCTTTCTTT | CASSPRVQGDIGAFF
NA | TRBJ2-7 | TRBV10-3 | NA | TGTGCCATCAGTGAATCCAGGCCAGGCTCCTACGAGCAGTACTTC | CAISESRPGSYEQYF
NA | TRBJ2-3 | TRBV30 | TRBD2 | TGTGCCTGGAGAGGTAAAGCGGGAGGGACAGATACGCAGTATTTT | CAWRGKAGGTDTQYF
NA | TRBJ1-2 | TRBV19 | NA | TGTGCCAGTAACCCAGAGGGTACGGGCGGCTACACCTTC | CASNPEGTGGYTF
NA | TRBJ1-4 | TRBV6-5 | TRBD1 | TGTGCCAGCAGCGACAGGGGAACTAATGAAAAACTGTTTTTT | CASSDRGTNEKLFF
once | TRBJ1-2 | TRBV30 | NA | TGTGCCACGTGGACAGCCGACTCTGATGGCTACACCTTC | CATWTADSDGYTF
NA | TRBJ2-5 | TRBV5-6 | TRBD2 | TGTGCCAGCAGCCTGACTAGCGGGGGGGCGGGTGAGACCCAGTACTTC | CASSLTSGGAGETQYF
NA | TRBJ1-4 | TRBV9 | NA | TGTGCCAGCAGCGTACGGGACACAAATGAAAAACTGTTTTTT | CASSVRDTNEKLFF
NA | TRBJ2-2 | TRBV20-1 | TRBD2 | TGCAGTGCTAGTAGACTAGCGCCGAACACCGGGGAGCTGTTTTTT | CSASRLAPNTGELFF
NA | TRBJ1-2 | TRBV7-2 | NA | TGTGCCAGCAGCCCCAATCCCGCCGAGTCTAGATACTATGGCTACACCTTC | CASSPNPAESRYYGYTF
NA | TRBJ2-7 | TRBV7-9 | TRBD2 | TGTGCCAGTCTTACTAGCGGGAGTTCCTACGAGCAGTACTTC | CASLTSGSSYEQYF
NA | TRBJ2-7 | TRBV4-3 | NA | TGCGCCAGCAGCCAAGAGAAGACACCCGCCTACGAGCAGTACTTC | CASSQEKTPAYEQYF
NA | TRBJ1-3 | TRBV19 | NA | TGTGCCAGTAGTATCGGTCAAAAGTTCTCTGGAAACACCATATATTTT | CASSIGQKFSGNTIYF
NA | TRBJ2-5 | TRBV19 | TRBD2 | TGTGCCAGTAGTATGGGGGGGATCCAAGAGACCCAGTACTTC | CASSMGGIQETQYF
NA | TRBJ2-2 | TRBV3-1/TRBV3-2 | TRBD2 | TGTGCCAGCAGCCTGGGACTAGCGGACACCGGGGAGCTGTTTTTT | CASSLGLADTGELFF
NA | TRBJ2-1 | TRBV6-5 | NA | TGTGCCAGCAGTTACGGACAGACCACCAATGAGCAGTTCTTC | CASSYGQTTNEQFF
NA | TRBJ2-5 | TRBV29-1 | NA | TGCAGCGTTGAATACAGCGGGCTCAACCAAGAGACCCAGTACTTC | CSVEYSGLNQETQYF
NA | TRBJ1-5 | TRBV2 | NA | TGTGCCAGCAGTGAAGCGCTTCTGGAGAATCAGCCCCAGCATTTT | CASSEALLENQPQHF
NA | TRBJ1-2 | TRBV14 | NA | TGTGCCAGCAGCCCAGGGGTAGTGGGATATGGCTACACCTTC | CASSPGVVGYGYTF
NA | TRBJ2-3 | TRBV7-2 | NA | TGTGCCAGCAGCCCTTATACAGATACGCAGTATTTT | CASSPYTDTQYF
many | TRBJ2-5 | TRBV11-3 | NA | TGTGCCAGCAGCTCACATACAGGGATCCAGTACTTC | CASSSHTGIQYF
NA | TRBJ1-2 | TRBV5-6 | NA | TGTGCCAGCAGCACATCCGGGAGGAGGGATGGCTACACCTTC | CASSTSGRRDGYTF
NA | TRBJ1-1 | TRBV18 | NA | TGTGCCAGCTCACCCTCGGAGGTAGGGCTCACTGAAGCTTTCTTT | CASSPSEVGLTEAFF
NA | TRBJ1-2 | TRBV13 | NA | TGTGCCAGCAGCACTCGGACAGAATATGGCTACACCTTC | CASSTRTEYGYTF
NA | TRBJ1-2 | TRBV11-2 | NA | TGTGCCCTACAACGCGGGGGCGCGTATGGCTACACCTTC | CALQRGGAYGYTF
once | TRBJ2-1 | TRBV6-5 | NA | TGTGCCGCCCAATCATCGGGTTTCGATGAGCAGTTCTTC | CAAQSSGFDEQFF
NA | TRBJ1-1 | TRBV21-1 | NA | TGTGCCAGCAGCGCAAAATACCCATGGACCGCGCAGGGAGGAGCTTTCTTT | CASSAKYPWTAQGGAFF
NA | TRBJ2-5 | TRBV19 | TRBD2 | TGTGCCAGTAGTACCCAAGCGGGAGGGGGAGAGACCCAGTACTTC | CASSTQAGGGETQYF
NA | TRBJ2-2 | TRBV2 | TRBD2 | TGTGCCAGCAGGGGACTAGCGGGGGAAGCCGGGGAGCTGTTTTTT | CASRGLAGEAGELFF
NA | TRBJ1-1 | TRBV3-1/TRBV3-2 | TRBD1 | TGTGCCAGCAGCCACGACAGGGGTGAAGCTTTCTTT | CASSHDRGEAFF
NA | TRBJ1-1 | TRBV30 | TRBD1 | TGTGCCTGGAGGGGGGACAGCTGGAACACTGAAGCTTTCTTT | CAWRGDSWNTEAFF
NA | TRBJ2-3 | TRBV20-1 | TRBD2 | TGCAGTGCCCTGGGGGGGGATACGCAGTATTTT | CSALGGDTQYF
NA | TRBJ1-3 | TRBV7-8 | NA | TGTGCCAGCAGCTCCTTGGCCGGGAACTCTGGAAACACCATATATTTT | CASSSLAGNSGNTIYF
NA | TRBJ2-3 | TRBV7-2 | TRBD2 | TGTGCCAGCAGCTCGACTAGCGGGGCAGATACGCAGTATTTT | CASSSTSGADTQYF
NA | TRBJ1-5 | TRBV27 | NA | TGTGCCAGCAGTTCCCAGATAAATAGCAATCAGCCCCAGCATTTT | CASSSQINSNQPQHF
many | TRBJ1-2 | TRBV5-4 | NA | TGTGCCAGCAGCGTAGCGGCGGACAACAACTATGGCTACACCTTC | CASSVAADNNYGYTF
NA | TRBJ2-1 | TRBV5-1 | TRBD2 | TGCGCCAGCAGCTTGGCGGTAGCGGGGGGGCCTGGGAATGAGCAGTTCTTC | CASSLAVAGGPGNEQFF
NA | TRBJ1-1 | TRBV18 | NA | TGTGCCAGCTCACCAAACAGGGCTATGAACACTGAAGCTTTCTTT | CASSPNRAMNTEAFF
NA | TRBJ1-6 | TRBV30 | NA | TGTGCCTGGGAGGGGCAGGGGAATTCACCCCTCCACTTT | CAWEGQGNSPLHF
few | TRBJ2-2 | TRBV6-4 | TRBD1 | TGTGCCAGCAGTGACTCGGCAGGGGGTTCCGGGGAGCTGTTTTTT | CASSDSAGGSGELFF